The 10 T cell receptor beta chains below all came from one sample that was sequenced in a study of blood T cells in healthy people across ages. With a J-beta primer mix and a sample-barcoded 5' primer, a second PCR ran about 7 to 12 cycles. TCRdb reanalysed the 5' RACE reads using MiXCR and keeps one entry per CDR3 protein. The sample records around 1,600,000 distinct CDR3 sequences, around 40% being singletons. The sequenced sample was blood. These receptors came from a woman younger than 35 in good health.

This clonotype was observed a handful of times. This sequence joins TRBV11-2 and TRBJ2-4; 10 positions agree with TRBD1. CDR1 and CDR2 (germline): SGHAT, FQNNGV. Unmatched junction bases numbered 3, after V lost 3 bases and J lost 7 bases. This CDR3 has 14 residues. CDR3 nucleotide sequence: TGTGCCAGCAGCTTGGGGGACAGGGGTAACATTCAGTACTTC. It yields the protein CASSLGDRGNIQYF.

V is TRBV7-9 and J is TRBJ2-3; 8 nucleotides match TRBD1. Per germline, CDR1 SEHNR and CDR2 FQNEAQ (reference sequence). The ends lost 4 bases at V and 2 bases at J; junction bases unmatched: 11. The CDR3 is 17 residues long. CDR3 in amino acids: CASSWDRHSPPTDTQYF. CDR3 bases: TGTGCCAGCAGCTGGGACAGGCATAGTCCCCCCACAGATACGCAGTATTTT.

This clonotype was recorded only once. The J gene is TRBJ2-3, the V gene TRBV7-2, with D unresolved. Germline CDR1 reads SGHTA; CDR2 reads FQGNSA. V dropped 5 bases and J dropped 10 bases, with 13 bases sitting between them. This CDR3 is built from 12 residues. For the CDR3, the DNA is TGTGCCAGCAGCCCGCAACAGACGTCGCAGTATTTT. This translates into CASSPQQTSQYF.

This sequence joins TRBV4-2 and TRBJ2-7; the match to TRBD1 covers 8 bases. CDR1 is LGHNA and CDR2 is YNFKEQ in the germline V gene. CDR3 length equals 13 residues. Trimming took 4 bases from V and 5 from J; bases not matched to a gene: 4. CDR3 in DNA: TGTGCCAGCAGCCCCAGGGGGCTCAACGAGCAGTACTTC. This gives the protein CASSPRGLNEQYF.

This clonotype was observed many times. The chain carries TRBV5-1 and TRBJ2-3; 11 bases are shared with TRBD2. Trimming took 0 bases from V and 4 from J; bases not matched to a gene: 4. The CDR3 loop spans 16 amino acids. Germline V gene data show CDR1 as SGHRS and CDR2 as YFSETQ. CDR3 residues: CASSLVAGGPADTQYF. The CDR3 DNA follows: TGCGCCAGCAGCTTGGTAGCGGGGGGGCCCGCAGATACGCAGTATTTT.

The chain is built from TRBV7-2 and TRBJ2-5; TRBD1 matches at 9 bases. The J call is in doubt because the DNA end fits TRBJ2-7 better. The germline gives CDR1 SGHTA, CDR2 FQGNSA. This CDR3 has 13 residues. As DNA, the CDR3 is TGTGCCAGCAGCGCGACAGGGGGAGGCGAGCAGTACTTC. Translation gives CASSATGGGEQYF.

CDR3 amino acids: CASSQHTGPNYGYTF. The CDR3 nucleotides read TGTGCCAGCAGCCAACATACAGGGCCCAACTATGGCTACACCTTC. The chain employs TRBV6-5 and TRBJ1-2; a weak D match, TRBD1 (6 bases). The CDR3 spans 15 residues. From germline, CDR1 is MNHEY and CDR2 SVGAGI. Trimming took 6 bases from V and 2 from J, leaving 16 bases between them.

The rearrangement links TRBV6-4 to TRBJ2-3; D is possibly TRBD1 (6 bases). The V and J ends lost 3 bases and 4 bases respectively, with 11 bases between them. Germline assignment: CDR1 MRHNA and CDR2 SNTAGT. This CDR3 spans 14 amino acids. The CDR3 protein is CASSEGAEADTQYF. The CDR3 nucleotides read TGTGCCAGCAGTGAGGGGGCCGAGGCAGATACGCAGTATTTT.

The chain is built from TRBV20-1 and TRBJ2-7, with a weak D call TRBD1 (6 bases). The CDR3 totals 14 residues. V was clipped by 3 bases and J by 2 bases, with 14 bases between them. Germline CDR1 reads DFQATT; CDR2 reads SNEGSKA (reference sequence). The CDR3 nucleotides are TGCAGTGCTAGGTCCACAGGGAAAGCCTACGAGCAGTACTTC. Amino acid sequence: CSARSTGKAYEQYF.

The chain couples TRBV20-1 to TRBJ2-1; TRBD2 matches at 8 bases. The better agreement between TRBJ2-7 and the DNA end casts doubt on the J call. Germline CDR1 DFQATT, CDR2 SNEGSKA (reference sequence). CDR3 length: 15 residues. CDR3 in DNA: TGCAGTGCTAGCCCAGGGACTAGTCGCTACAATGAGCAGTACTTC. Translated: CSASPGTSRYNEQYF.